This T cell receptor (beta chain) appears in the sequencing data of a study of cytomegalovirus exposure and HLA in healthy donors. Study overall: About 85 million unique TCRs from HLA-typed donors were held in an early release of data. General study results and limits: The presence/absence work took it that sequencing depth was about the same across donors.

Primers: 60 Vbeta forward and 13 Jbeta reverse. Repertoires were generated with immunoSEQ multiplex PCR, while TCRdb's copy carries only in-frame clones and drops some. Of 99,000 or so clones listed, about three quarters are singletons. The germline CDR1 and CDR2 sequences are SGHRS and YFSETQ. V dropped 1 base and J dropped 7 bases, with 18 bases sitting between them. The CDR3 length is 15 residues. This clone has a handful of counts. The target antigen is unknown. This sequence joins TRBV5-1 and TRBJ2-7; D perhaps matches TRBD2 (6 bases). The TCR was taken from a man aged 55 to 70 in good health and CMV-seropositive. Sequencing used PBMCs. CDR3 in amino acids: CASSLRGMDYREQYF. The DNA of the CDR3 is TGCGCCAGCAGCTTGCGGGGCATGGACTACCGAGAGCAGTACTTC.